This entry lists 17 T cell receptor beta chains sequenced from one sample in a study of shared clonotypes between healthy human individuals. Clones were read by immunoSEQ multiplex PCR, and TCRdb kept only the in-frame ones, dropping some. The table shows 530,000 or so clones, with around 79% occurring only once. The sequenced sample was PBMCs. The source is a woman between 40 and 50 years old in good health. Some clones in this sample may be carry-over from other donors' samples.

The J gene is TRBJ2-7, the V gene TRBV27; no reliable D call. Germline loops: CDR1 MNHEY, CDR2 SMNVEV (reference sequence). With 6 bases removed from V and 0 bases from J, the gap between germline ends came to 6 bases. The length of the CDR3 is 12 residues. As DNA, the CDR3 is TGTGCCAGCAGATTCAACTCCTACGAGCAGTACTTC. This encodes CASRFNSYEQYF.

This clone was detected a few times. The rearrangement uses TRBV6-4 and TRBJ2-2; tentatively, D is TRBD1 (6 bases). Per germline, CDR1 MRHNA and CDR2 SNTAGT. This CDR3 has 15 residues. The V end lost 6 bases, the J end lost 5 bases, and 16 bases lay between the germline ends. CDR3 DNA sequence: TGTGCCAGCAGACAACAGGGAATAGGTACCGGGGAGCTGTTTTTT. Protein: CASRQQGIGTGELFF.

This clone appeared a few times. V and J are TRBV6-1 and TRBJ2-7; a weak D match, TRBD2 (6 bases). The V gene's germline CDR1 is MNHNS and CDR2 SASEGT. The CDR3 spans 12 residues. V lost 7 bases, J lost 3 bases, and 10 bases lay in between. This chain's CDR3 is CASTKDYYEQYF. The CDR3 nucleotides are TGTGCCAGCACCAAGGACTACTACGAGCAGTACTTC.

This chain uses TRBV9 with TRBJ2-3; 11 bases are a match to TRBD2. V shed 4 bases, J shed 5 bases, and the junction held 3 bases outside the gene matches. In germline, CDR1 is SGDLS, CDR2 YYNGEE. The CDR3 consists of 14 residues. The CDR3 loop reads CASSNGLAGDTQYF. The CDR3 region has the DNA TGTGCCAGCAGCAACGGACTAGCGGGAGATACGCAGTATTTT.

This clone has more than one count but fewer than ten. V is TRBV18 and J is TRBJ1-2; D may be TRBD1 (5 bases). The V end lost 3 bases, the J end lost 0 bases, and 8 bases lay between the germline ends. From germline, CDR1 is KGHSH and CDR2 LQKENI. The CDR3 totals 14 residues. CDR3 loop: CASSPTTANYGYTF. CDR3 nucleotides: TGTGCCAGCTCACCGACGACAGCTAACTATGGCTACACCTTC. The variable domain in full, with the rest retrieved from reference TRBV18 and TRBJ1-2, is NAGVMQNPRHLVRRRGQEARLRCSPMKGHSHVYWYRQLPEEGLKFMVYLQKENIIDESGMPKERFSAEFPKEGPSILRIQQVVRGDSAAYFCASSPTTANYGYTFGSGTRLTVV.

V and J are TRBV28 and TRBJ2-7, with D uncertain. CDR3 length: 12 residues. The V and J ends lost 1 base and 7 bases respectively, with 8 bases between them. Germline assignment: CDR1 MDHEN and CDR2 SYDVKM. The CDR3 region is CASSLLSREQYF. DNA for the CDR3: TGTGCCAGCAGTTTATTATCCCGGGAGCAGTACTTC.

The chain carries TRBV28 and TRBJ2-3; D is ambiguous. CDR3 size: 14 residues. The germline V and J ends were trimmed by 3 bases and 0 bases, with 7 bases remaining between them. Germline lookup yields CDR1 MDHEN and CDR2 SYDVKM. As DNA, the CDR3 is TGTGCCAGCAGTTTTTTTTCCAGCACAGATACGCAGTATTTT. Protein product: CASSFFSSTDTQYF.

This chain joins TRBV2 and TRBJ2-7; D not resolved. There are 11 residues in the CDR3. Trimming removed 1 base at V and 3 bases at J, with 1 base between. Germline CDR1 is SNHLY and CDR2 is FYNNEI. The CDR3 DNA reads as TGTGCCAGCAGTGAAGACTACGAGCAGTACTTC. Amino acid sequence: CASSEDYEQYF.

V usage is TRBV19 and J usage is TRBJ2-5; 9 nucleotides match TRBD2. Germline V lookup: CDR1 LNHDA, CDR2 SQIVND (reference sequence). There are 16 residues in the CDR3. The V gene end was trimmed by 5 bases and the J gene end by 6 bases; junction bases not matched to a gene: 13. The DNA for the CDR3 is TGTGCCAGTAGTCGGGCTAGCGGGGCCGCCATAAAGACCCAGTACTTC. Encoded protein: CASSRASGAAIKTQYF.

This clone was observed a single time. This chain links TRBV5-3 with TRBJ2-7; tentative D call: TRBD1 (6 bases). TRBV5-3 is recorded as an ORF, its role being uncertain. This CDR3 has 15 amino acids. Trimming left V 0 bases short and J 1 base short, with 11 bases between. The CDR3 bases are TGTGCCAGAAGCTTGGTGGGGGCTGGATCCTACGAGCAGTACTTC. It specifies CARSLVGAGSYEQYF.

The chain employs TRBV19 and TRBJ1-2; maybe TRBD1 (6 bases). Germline CDR1 is LNHDA and CDR2 is SQIVND (reference sequence). The CDR3 extends over 13 amino acids. Between the trimmed V and J ends, which lost 9 bases and 4 bases, there was a span of 15 bases. The CDR3 is CASTRGQIYGYTF. CDR3 nucleotides: TGTGCCAGCACCAGGGGCCAGATCTATGGCTACACCTTC. The whole variable domain, remainder taken from reference TRBV19 and TRBJ1-2, is DGGITQSPKYLFRKEGQNVTLSCEQNLNHDAMYWYRQDPGQGLRLIYYSQIVNDFQKGDIAEGYSVSREKKESFPLTVTSAQKNPTAFYLCASTRGQIYGYTFGSGTRLTVV.

The J gene is TRBJ2-3, the V gene TRBV7-9; D not resolved. CDR3 size: 16 residues. The ends were cut back, 1 base at V and 4 bases at J, with 15 bases in the middle. Germline V gives CDR1 SEHNR, CDR2 FQNEAQ (reference sequence). Here the CDR3 reads CASSLDRGTHPDTQYF. CDR3 DNA sequence: TGTGCCAGCAGCTTAGATCGCGGAACCCACCCAGATACGCAGTATTTT.

This chain links TRBV6-4 with TRBJ2-1; TRBD2 aligns across 7 bases. With V trimmed by 5 bases and J by 5 bases, 12 bases remained unmatched. CDR3 length: 16 residues. CDR1 is MRHNA and CDR2 is SNTAGT in the germline V gene. This chain's CDR3 is CASSSSAGRGDNEQFF. CDR3 DNA sequence: TGTGCCAGCAGTTCATCAGCGGGCCGGGGGGACAATGAGCAGTTCTTC.

To note about this clone: At one of its ends the junction is not consistent with the germline gene, which may arise from a read error. The chain employs TRBV7-7 and TRBJ2-1; D not certain. The CDR3 covers 16 residues. Germline values: CDR1 SSHAT, CDR2 FNYEAQ (reference sequence). The CDR3 is CASSPDFSSSYNEQFF. The CDR3 DNA is TGTGCTAGCAGCCCCGACTTTAGTAGCTCCTACAATGAGCAGTTCTTC.

As regards this clone: The identical CDR3 is also encoded by other nucleotide sequences in the sample. This rearrangement joins TRBV28 to TRBJ2-2; D not resolved. Trimming stripped 6 bases from V and 2 bases from J, with 4 bases between. The CDR3 extends over 12 amino acids. CDR1 is MDHEN, CDR2 SYDVKM, per germline. CDR3 region: CASRLNTGELFF. The CDR3 DNA reads as TGTGCCAGCAGACTTAACACCGGGGAGCTGTTTTTT.

This sequence joins TRBV7-2 and TRBJ2-7; D might be TRBD2 (6 bases). CDR3 length equals 13 residues. The V gene's germline CDR1 is SGHTA and CDR2 FQGNSA. Deletions cut 5 bases from V and 1 base from J, with 9 bases between. The CDR3 loop is CASSHGGSYEQYF. The CDR3 DNA is TGTGCCAGCAGCCATGGGGGGTCCTACGAGCAGTACTTC.

Here the CDR3 reads CASSVASGETYEQYF. DNA for the CDR3: TGTGCCAGCAGCGTAGCCAGCGGAGAGACCTACGAGCAGTACTTC. The rearrangement links TRBV9 to TRBJ2-7; maybe TRBD2 (5 bases). V was cut by 0 bases and J by 2 bases, with 12 bases left in between. The germline gives CDR1 SGDLS, CDR2 YYNGEE. This CDR3 is 15 amino acids long.